The 20 T cell receptor beta chains below come from one sample, sequenced in a study of shared clonotypes between healthy human individuals. The protocol was immunoSEQ multiplex PCR, while the TCRdb copy is restricted to in-frame clones and leaves out a portion. Found here are approximately 1.9 million clones, about 94% of them singletons; the top ten hold over 1.5%. It was CD45RO-negative cells, positively selected for CCR7, that made up naive CD8 cells, with terminally differentiated effector memory CD45RA+ cells excluded. The sample taken for sequencing was naive CD8+ T cells from PBMCs. The source is a man aged 18-30 years in good health. Some clones in this sample may be carry-over from other donors' samples.

The chain recombines TRBV28 with TRBJ2-7, with TRBD1 identical over 10 bases. This CDR3 comprises 17 residues. V lost 1 base, J lost 5 bases, and 11 bases stayed unmatched. In germline, CDR1 is MDHEN, CDR2 SYDVKM. CDR3 bases: TGTGCCAGCAGTTTATTCCCCCCGGGACAGGGGTACCACGAGCAGTACTTC. Amino acids: CASSLFPPGQGYHEQYF.

This clone was seen a single time. This chain connects TRBV5-1 to TRBJ1-1; D might be TRBD1 (5 bases). The ends were cut back, 6 bases at V and 4 bases at J, with 28 bases in the middle. Germline assignment: CDR1 SGHRS and CDR2 YFSETQ. This CDR3 comprises 18 residues. The DNA for the CDR3 is TGCGCCAGCACCCCCGCTGGGCAGGGACGCGGGCGGGGCACTGAAGCTTTCTTT. Protein product: CASTPAGQGRGRGTEAFF.

V is TRBV19 and J is TRBJ1-5; D call uncertain. The length of the CDR3 is 13 residues. V dropped 3 bases and J dropped 7 bases, with 10 bases sitting between them. From germline, CDR1 is LNHDA and CDR2 SQIVND (reference sequence). The CDR3 DNA follows: TGTGCCAGTAGTATGTCGACGGGCCAGCCCCAGCATTTT. Its translation: CASSMSTGQPQHF.

This chain joins TRBV4-1 and TRBJ1-1; D might be TRBD1 (5 bases). CDR3 size: 15 residues. Trimming left V 4 bases short and J 3 bases short, with 15 bases between. Per germline, CDR1 MGHRA and CDR2 YSYEKL. CDR3 in amino acids: CASSPGARTDTEAFF. CDR3 sequence (DNA): TGCGCCAGCAGCCCTGGGGCCAGGACTGACACTGAAGCTTTCTTT.

A few counts support this clone. V and J are TRBV2 and TRBJ1-1; no reliable D call. V lost 8 bases, J lost 5 bases, and 9 bases lay in between. Germline assignment: CDR1 SNHLY and CDR2 FYNNEI. The CDR3 spans 11 residues. This CDR3 reads CASEEWTEAFF. CDR3 coding DNA: TGTGCCAGCGAGGAATGGACTGAAGCTTTCTTT.

The V call is TRBV7-9, the J call TRBJ1-1, with D possibly TRBD1 on 6 matching bases. The V end lost 5 bases, the J end lost 5 bases, and 9 bases lay between the germline ends. The CDR3 spans 12 residues. The germline V gene encodes CDR1 SEHNR and CDR2 FQNEAQ (reference sequence). As DNA, the CDR3 is TGTGCCAGCAGCAAGGGGGAGACTGAAGCTTTCTTT. Protein sequence: CASSKGETEAFF.

The genes are TRBV2 and TRBJ2-1, with D perhaps TRBD1 (5 bases). The CDR3 spans 12 residues. Per the germline V gene, CDR1 is SNHLY and CDR2 is FYNNEI. V lost 3 bases, J lost 10 bases, and 10 bases lay in between. CDR3 loop: CASSEGLTEQFF. CDR3 in DNA: TGTGCCAGCAGTGAGGGGCTAACAGAGCAGTTCTTC.

The chain combines TRBV6-1 with TRBJ1-5; tentatively, D is TRBD1 (5 bases). The CDR3 covers 13 residues. Germline V gene data show CDR1 as MNHNS and CDR2 as SASEGT. V was shortened by 4 bases and J by 4 bases, with 8 bases between the two germline ends. The CDR3 loop reads CASSGGVNQPQHF. The CDR3 nucleotides are TGTGCCAGCAGTGGGGGGGTTAATCAGCCCCAGCATTTT.

As to this clone: Other DNA variants within this sample encode the same CDR3. This chain connects TRBV29-1 to TRBJ2-7; D uncertain. The germline V gene has CDR1 SQVTM and CDR2 ANQGSEA. With 4 bases removed from V and 0 bases from J, the gap between germline ends came to 7 bases. The CDR3 runs 12 residues. CDR3 coding DNA: TGCAGCGTTGGTTGGGGCTCCTACGAGCAGTACTTC. It translates to CSVGWGSYEQYF.

This clone was detected only once. The rearrangement links TRBV28 to TRBJ2-7, with 9 bases fitting TRBD2. The CDR3 totals 15 residues. J gave up 4 bases and V 4 bases, and 8 bases lay outside the gene matches. The germline V gene has CDR1 MDHEN and CDR2 SYDVKM. The CDR3 DNA is TGTGCCAGCAGTTGGGTAGGTAGCGGGAGTTACGAGCAGTACTTC. Protein: CASSWVGSGSYEQYF.

The rearrangement uses TRBV4-1 and TRBJ1-5, with 8 bases lining up with TRBD1. V lost 1 base and J lost 7; bases outside the gene matches: 12. CDR3 length equals 17 residues. The germline V gene has CDR1 MGHRA and CDR2 YSYEKL. As DNA, the CDR3 is TGCGCCAGCAGCCAAGTGCCTCGGCAGGGGGCTTGGCAGCCCCAGCATTTT. Encoded protein: CASSQVPRQGAWQPQHF.

The CDR3 is CASWEIGSRNEQFF. In DNA form, the CDR3 reads TGTGCCAGTTGGGAGATAGGCTCTAGGAATGAGCAGTTCTTC. V gene TRBV19 combines with J gene TRBJ2-1; maybe TRBD2 (5 bases). This CDR3 spans 14 amino acids. Germline-derived CDR1 and CDR2 are LNHDA and SQIVND (reference sequence). V lost 8 bases and J lost 7, with 18 bases in between.

The chain joins TRBV28 to TRBJ1-2; D is unresolved. The CDR3 spans 16 residues. The germline V and J ends were trimmed by 3 bases and 4 bases, with 18 bases remaining between them. From germline, CDR1 is MDHEN and CDR2 SYDVKM. CDR3 in DNA: TGTGCCAGCAGTTTTAAGGCCGCTGACAATACCTATGGCTACACCTTC. Translating it yields CASSFKAADNTYGYTF.

The gene calls are TRBV15 and TRBJ1-3; D gene ambiguous. Trimming left V 3 bases short and J 0 bases short, with 9 bases between. The germline gives CDR1 LNHNV, CDR2 YYDKDF (reference sequence). CDR3 length equals 15 residues. This CDR3 is CATSSQIYSGNTIYF. The CDR3 region has the DNA TGTGCCACCAGCAGTCAGATCTACTCTGGAAACACCATATATTTT. Supplemented by reference TRBV15 and TRBJ1-3, the full variable domain reads DAMVIQNPRYQVTQFGKPVTLSCSQTLNHNVMYWYQQKSSQAPKLLFHYYDKDFNNEADTPDNFQSRRPNTSFCFLDIRSPGLGDTAMYLCATSSQIYSGNTIYFGEGSWLTVV.

Only one count was recorded for this clone. The CDR3 reads CASSSLESREQYF. CDR3 DNA sequence: TGTGCCAGCAGTTCACTAGAATCTCGCGAGCAGTACTTC. This chain uses TRBV27 with TRBJ2-7; tentative D call: TRBD2 (5 bases). Between the trimmed V and J ends, which lost 4 bases and 6 bases, there was a span of 13 bases. Germline values: CDR1 MNHEY, CDR2 SMNVEV (reference sequence). CDR3 size: 13 residues.

V gene TRBV28 combines with J gene TRBJ1-1; TRBD1 might be the D (6 bases). The V and J ends lost 4 bases and 4 bases respectively, with 10 bases between them. CDR1 is MDHEN, CDR2 SYDVKM, per germline. This CDR3 contains 13 residues. Written as DNA, the CDR3 is TGTGCCAGCAGTTCAACAGGGCTCACTGAAGCTTTCTTT. Its protein product is CASSSTGLTEAFF. Full variable domain (missing parts from reference TRBV28 and TRBJ1-1): DVKVTQSSRYLVKRTGEKVFLECVQDMDHENMFWYRQDPGLGLRLIYFSYDVKMKEKGDIPEGYSVSREKKERFSLILESASTNQTSMYLCASSSTGLTEAFFGQGTRLTVV.

The chain couples TRBV5-6 to TRBJ2-7, with D perhaps matching TRBD2 (6 bases). Germline lookup yields CDR1 SGHDT and CDR2 YYEEEE. The CDR3 is 13 amino acids. V lost 6 bases to trimming and J lost 3 bases, with 13 bases between them. For the CDR3, the DNA is TGTGCCAGCACCGCCGGGGGTCACTACGAGCAGTACTTC. Encoded protein: CASTAGGHYEQYF.

The rearrangement uses TRBV7-9 and TRBJ2-7; D is possibly TRBD1 (6 bases). CDR3 length equals 14 residues. V lost 7 bases and J lost 6, with 19 bases in between. Germline CDR1 is SEHNR and CDR2 is FQNEAQ (reference sequence). The CDR3 is CASTRDKSTAEQYF. The CDR3 nucleotides are TGTGCCAGCACCCGGGACAAGTCTACCGCCGAGCAGTACTTC.

V is TRBV21-1 and J is TRBJ2-5; the table gives TRBD2 as D, unverified against the DNA. TRBV21-1 counts as a pseudogene. This CDR3 has 16 amino acids. CDR3 bases: TGTGCCAGCAATGGCTATGGGTTTGCGGGACAAGAGACCCAGTACTTC. It codes for CASNGYGFAGQETQYF.

J is TRBJ2-7 and V is TRBV28; TRBD2 agrees at 11 bases. The germline V gene has CDR1 MDHEN and CDR2 SYDVKM. V lost 6 bases, J lost 1 base, and 14 bases stayed unmatched. This CDR3 region has 18 residues. Written as DNA, the CDR3 is TGTGCCAGCAGGGCCGAGGTGTCTAGCGGGAGGAGGTCCTACGAGCAGTACTTC. Residues: CASRAEVSSGRRSYEQYF.